This T cell receptor (beta chain) was captured by sequencing in a study of cytomegalovirus exposure and HLA in healthy donors. Study as a whole: The roughly 130 validation repertoires used the same platform as the roughly 610 first-cohort repertoires, a later analysis reported.

Overall study results and limits: Investigators reported 150 to 200 TCR beta chains as tied to cytomegalovirus. The finding came from a later analysis; first-cohort TCR clusters tended to co-occur in the 110 or so validation repertoires.

In regard to this clone: Its antigen is not known.

Separate from the roughly 670-subject first cohort, the approximately 120-subject validation cohort was the one that the donors belonged to. Clones were sequenced by immunoSEQ multiplex PCR, and TCRdb holds only the in-frame ones, with some missing. Among tens of thousands of clones, roughly 91% were seen once, and the ten largest hold 2% to 2.5%. The V and J ends lost 1 base and 7 bases respectively, with 11 bases between them. Germline V gives CDR1 MGHRA, CDR2 YSYEKL. The length of the CDR3 is 14 residues. Sequenced sample: PBMCs. The chain carries TRBV4-1 and TRBJ2-1; D is undetermined. The sequence derives from a man younger than 40 in good health and CMV-seronegative. The CDR3 DNA is TGCGCCAGCAGCCAAGGCGCGGAACTGAATGAGCAGTTCTTC. Its protein is CASSQGAELNEQFF.